This is a list of T cell receptor beta chains from one sample in a study of cytomegalovirus exposure and HLA in healthy donors. Sequencing was performed with immunoSEQ multiplex PCR; in TCRdb, only in-frame clones are kept and a portion is missing. The top ten clones hold around 1.3% of a sample with some 140,000 clones, roughly 71% of them seen once. Sequenced material: PBMCs. The receptors originated from a woman between 40 and 55 years old in good health and CMV-seronegative. Both conserved end residues are part of each CDR3. Each record gives: CDR3 protein, CDR3 DNA, clone size, V gene, J gene, D gene. D genes are given only for firm matches. Some rows mark clone size as missing; the rest say once, few, many or name a class of expanded clone.

cdr3_aa: CASSSYSPMNTEAFF; cdr3_nt: TGTGCCAGCAGCTCGTACAGCCCCATGAACACTGAAGCTTTCTTT; clone_size: NA; v_call: TRBV5-4; j_call: TRBJ1-1; d_call: NA
cdr3_aa: CASRRGATGLRDEQYF; cdr3_nt: TGCGCCAGCAGGCGGGGGGCAACAGGGTTGCGGGACGAGCAGTACTTC; clone_size: NA; v_call: TRBV5-1; j_call: TRBJ2-7; d_call: TRBD2
cdr3_aa: CASSYSMNRNTEAFF; cdr3_nt: TGTGCCAGCAGTTACTCGATGAACAGGAACACTGAAGCTTTCTTT; clone_size: NA; v_call: TRBV6-5; j_call: TRBJ1-1; d_call: NA
cdr3_aa: CASSYRTGPQYF; cdr3_nt: TGTGCCAGCAGTTATCGTACAGGACCGCAGTACTTC; clone_size: NA; v_call: TRBV28; j_call: TRBJ2-7; d_call: NA
cdr3_aa: CASSDSTLGGTGLYTF; cdr3_nt: TGTGCCAGCAGTGACTCGACTCTGGGCGGGACAGGACTCTACACCTTC; clone_size: NA; v_call: TRBV6-4; j_call: TRBJ1-2; d_call: TRBD1
cdr3_aa: CSVDTVNYGYTF; cdr3_nt: TGCAGCGTTGATACAGTCAACTATGGCTACACCTTC; clone_size: NA; v_call: TRBV29-1; j_call: TRBJ1-2; d_call: NA
cdr3_aa: CASSPKGSAGEAFF; cdr3_nt: TGCGCCAGCAGCCCGAAAGGCTCAGCGGGTGAAGCTTTCTTT; clone_size: NA; v_call: TRBV5-1; j_call: TRBJ1-1; d_call: NA
cdr3_aa: CASSSVSTEAFF; cdr3_nt: TGTGCCAGCAGTTCGGTAAGCACTGAAGCTTTCTTT; clone_size: NA; v_call: TRBV6-5; j_call: TRBJ1-1; d_call: NA
cdr3_aa: CASGGAGEFRRGGRVGTQYF; cdr3_nt: TGCGCCAGCGGGGGAGCCGGAGAGTTCAGGCGGGGGGGCCGGGTTGGGACCCAGTACTTC; clone_size: NA; v_call: TRBV5-1; j_call: TRBJ2-5; d_call: TRBD2
cdr3_aa: CASSSLAGGTPNEQFF; cdr3_nt: TGTGCCAGCAGCAGTCTAGCGGGGGGAACCCCAAATGAGCAGTTCTTC; clone_size: NA; v_call: TRBV6-6; j_call: TRBJ2-1; d_call: TRBD2
cdr3_aa: CASSSRYQEQETQYF; cdr3_nt: TGCGCCAGCAGCTCGAGATATCAGGAACAAGAGACCCAGTACTTC; clone_size: NA; v_call: TRBV5-1; j_call: TRBJ2-5; d_call: NA
cdr3_aa: CASALDTPKETQYF; cdr3_nt: TGTGCTAGTGCTCTTGACACCCCAAAAGAGACCCAGTACTTC; clone_size: NA; v_call: TRBV12-5; j_call: TRBJ2-5; d_call: NA
cdr3_aa: CASTRQRNSPLHF; cdr3_nt: TGTGCCAGTACCAGACAGCGTAATTCACCCCTCCACTTT; clone_size: NA; v_call: TRBV19; j_call: TRBJ1-6; d_call: NA
cdr3_aa: CASSKGRGAGGYTF; cdr3_nt: TGTGCCAGCAGCAAAGGAAGGGGCGCGGGGGGCTACACCTTC; clone_size: once; v_call: TRBV21-1; j_call: TRBJ1-2; d_call: NA
cdr3_aa: CASSQEGGRDIRHIQYF; cdr3_nt: TGCGCCAGCAGCCAAGAGGGTGGCCGGGACATCAGACACATTCAGTACTTC; clone_size: NA; v_call: TRBV4-3; j_call: TRBJ2-4; d_call: NA
cdr3_aa: CASSLLGGGSYEQYF; cdr3_nt: TGTGCCAGTAGCCTCCTAGGGGGGGGGTCCTACGAGCAGTACTTC; clone_size: NA; v_call: TRBV19; j_call: TRBJ2-7; d_call: NA
cdr3_aa: CASSYSSTGGTEAFF; cdr3_nt: TGTGCCAGCAGTTACTCTTCGACAGGGGGCACTGAAGCTTTCTTT; clone_size: NA; v_call: TRBV6-5; j_call: TRBJ1-1; d_call: TRBD1
cdr3_aa: CASILQGSEAFF; cdr3_nt: TGTGCCAGCATTCTACAGGGTAGTGAAGCTTTCTTT; clone_size: NA; v_call: TRBV6-1; j_call: TRBJ1-1; d_call: NA
cdr3_aa: CASSPFLPGQGHTIYF; cdr3_nt: TGTGCCAGCAGTCCGTTCTTACCCGGACAGGGACACACCATATATTTT; clone_size: NA; v_call: TRBV27; j_call: TRBJ1-3; d_call: TRBD1
cdr3_aa: CASSLNRDNEQFF; cdr3_nt: TGTGCCAGCAGCTTAAACCGAGACAATGAGCAGTTCTTC; clone_size: NA; v_call: TRBV7-3; j_call: TRBJ2-1; d_call: NA
cdr3_aa: CASSVGGGVGSGNTIYF; cdr3_nt: TGTGCCAGCAGCGTAGGAGGGGGAGTGGGATCTGGAAACACCATATATTTT; clone_size: few; v_call: TRBV9; j_call: TRBJ1-3; d_call: NA
cdr3_aa: CASTRDRGTEAFF; cdr3_nt: TGTGCCAGCACCCGGGACAGGGGAACTGAAGCTTTCTTT; clone_size: few; v_call: TRBV27; j_call: TRBJ1-1; d_call: TRBD1
cdr3_aa: CAWSVRGRDSEKLFF; cdr3_nt: TGTGCCTGGAGTGTACGCGGCAGGGATAGTGAAAAACTGTTTTTT; clone_size: NA; v_call: TRBV30; j_call: TRBJ1-4; d_call: NA
cdr3_aa: CASSVLGNTGELFF; cdr3_nt: TGTGCCAGCAGCGTACTCGGGAACACCGGGGAGCTGTTTTTT; clone_size: NA; v_call: TRBV9; j_call: TRBJ2-2; d_call: NA
cdr3_aa: CASSGPTGSGNTIYF; cdr3_nt: TGTGCCAGCAGTGGTCCGACAGGGAGCGGAAACACCATATATTTT; clone_size: NA; v_call: TRBV25-1; j_call: TRBJ1-3; d_call: TRBD1
cdr3_aa: CAIRDSLISGNTIYF; cdr3_nt: TGTGCCATCAGGGACAGCTTAATCTCTGGAAACACCATATATTTT; clone_size: NA; v_call: TRBV10-3; j_call: TRBJ1-3; d_call: NA
cdr3_aa: CAISRQGVYNEQFF; cdr3_nt: TGTGCCATCAGTCGACAGGGAGTATACAATGAGCAGTTCTTC; clone_size: few; v_call: TRBV10-3; j_call: TRBJ2-1; d_call: TRBD1
cdr3_aa: CASRTRGVTTTEAFF; cdr3_nt: TGTGCCAGTAGGACCAGGGGGGTTACCACTACTGAAGCTTTCTTT; clone_size: NA; v_call: TRBV19; j_call: TRBJ1-1; d_call: TRBD1